Below are 4 T cell receptor beta chains sequenced from a single sample in a study of control samples from healthy donors and cancer patients. Method: immunoSEQ multiplex PCR; TCRdb's copy keeps in-frame clones and lacks some. The repertoire includes 200,000 or so clones, 85% to 95% of them detected once, and approximately 1.5% sits in the top ten. The sequenced material came from blood. The receptors shown here come from a man aged 45-65 years in good health.

The gene calls are TRBV11-2 and TRBJ2-7; D is undetermined. This CDR3 region has 14 residues. Trimming cost V 1 base and J 4 bases, with 11 bases left between them. Germline CDR1 is SGHAT and CDR2 is FQNNGV. The CDR3 nucleotides are TGTGCCAGCAGCTTAGCCCCCCCCTCGTACGAGCAGTACTTC. Its translation is CASSLAPPSYEQYF.

This clone was seen only once. The V gene is TRBV7-9, the J gene TRBJ1-1; D remains unclear. The V and J ends lost 5 bases and 8 bases respectively, with 18 bases between them. CDR1 is SEHNR and CDR2 is FQNEAQ in the germline V gene (reference sequence). The CDR3 consists of 14 residues. The CDR3 here is CASSPSSGRFEAFF. CDR3 coding DNA: TGTGCCAGCAGCCCCAGCAGCGGACGGTTCGAAGCTTTCTTT.

The chain is built from TRBV24-1 and TRBJ1-1; D remains ambiguous. Looked up from germline, CDR1 is KGHDR and CDR2 is SFDVKD. Trimming pared 8 bases from V and 1 base from J, leaving 19 bases between. The CDR3 has 16 amino acids. The DNA of the CDR3 is TGTGCCACCAAAATGGCCCACGTAAGGGCGAACACTGAAGCTTTCTTT. Protein sequence: CATKMAHVRANTEAFF.

The chain recombines TRBV9 with TRBJ2-2; 9 bases are shared with TRBD2. From germline, CDR1 is SGDLS and CDR2 YYNGEE. The CDR3 is made up of 16 amino acids. The ends lost 0 bases at V and 5 bases at J; junction bases unmatched: 5. Here the CDR3 DNA reads TGTGCCAGCAGCGTAGGCGTTGCGGGGGGGACCGGGGAGCTGTTTTTT. Amino acids: CASSVGVAGGTGELFF.